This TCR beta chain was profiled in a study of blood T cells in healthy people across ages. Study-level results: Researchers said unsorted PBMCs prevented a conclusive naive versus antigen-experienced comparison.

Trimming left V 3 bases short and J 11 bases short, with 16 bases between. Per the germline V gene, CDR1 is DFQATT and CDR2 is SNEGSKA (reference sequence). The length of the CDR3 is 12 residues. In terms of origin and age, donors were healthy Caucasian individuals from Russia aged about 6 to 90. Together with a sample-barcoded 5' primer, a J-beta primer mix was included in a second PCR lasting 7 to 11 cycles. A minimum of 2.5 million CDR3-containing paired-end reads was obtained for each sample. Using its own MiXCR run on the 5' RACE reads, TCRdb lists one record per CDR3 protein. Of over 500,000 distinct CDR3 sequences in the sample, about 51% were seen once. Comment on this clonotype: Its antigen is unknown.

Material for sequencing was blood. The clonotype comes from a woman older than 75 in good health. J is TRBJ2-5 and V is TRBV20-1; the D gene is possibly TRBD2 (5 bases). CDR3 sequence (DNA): TGCAGTGCTAGTAAAGACTCCGGGGAGCAGTACTTC. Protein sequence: CSASKDSGEQYF.